This TCR beta chain was sequenced for a study of blood T cell repertoires in COVID-19. About the research overall: Acute-phase and convalescent COVID-19 samples originated in the United States, Italy and Spain.

A remark on this clone: This CDR3 is also generated by other DNA sequences in the sample.

Original data processing: Using reference gene primer amplification, nucleated cell counts were estimated. Produced via immunoSEQ multiplex PCR; TCRdb's table is partial and in-frame only. That table supplies the V and J calls and clone size; D and trimming were determined from the DNA. This sample carries 95,000 to 100,000 clones, around 92% of them seen once, and the ten largest clones take around 6%. The CDR3 totals 15 residues. The V and J ends lost 5 bases and 1 base, in that order; junction bases with no gene match: 6. The V gene's germline CDR1 is MDHEN and CDR2 SYDVKM. The V and J genes are TRBV28 and TRBJ2-7; 9 bases fit TRBD2. The receptor was derived from a man aged 50 or older with active COVID-19. The sequenced sample consisted of peripheral blood. The DNA of the CDR3 is TGTGCCAGCAGTCCCGGGCTAGCGGGATCCTACGAGCAGTACTTC. It is translated as CASSPGLAGSYEQYF. Full variable domain (outside the CDR3, taken from reference TRBV28 and TRBJ2-7): DVKVTQSSRYLVKRTGEKVFLECVQDMDHENMFWYRQDPGLGLRLIYFSYDVKMKEKGDIPEGYSVSREKKERFSLILESASTNQTSMYLCASSPGLAGSYEQYFGPGTRLTVT.